A selection of T cell receptor beta chains follows, all from one sample in a study of cytomegalovirus exposure and HLA in healthy donors. TCRdb's copy holds only in-frame clones and misses some; the assay was immunoSEQ multiplex PCR. Among 200,000 or so clones listed, around 83% were seen once. Sequences were obtained from PBMCs. The receptor source for this set is a girl aged 5-17 years in good health and CMV-seronegative. CDR3s include the opening cysteine and the closing phenylalanine or tryptophan. The D gene is left open where the match is weak. Size tells how often a clone was seen (once, few, many) or the class of an expanded clone, and some rows leave it out.

d_gene: TRBD2; j_gene: TRBJ2-1; v_gene: TRBV7-3; abundance: once; CDR3aa: CASSFLGRADEQFF; CDR3nt: TGTGCCAGCAGCTTTCTCGGGAGGGCCGATGAGCAGTTCTTC
d_gene: .; j_gene: TRBJ1-5; v_gene: TRBV7-9; abundance: few; CDR3aa: CASSLTGSTQPQHF; CDR3nt: TGTGCCAGCAGCCTAACAGGGAGTACTCAGCCCCAGCATTTT
d_gene: TRBD1; j_gene: TRBJ1-3; v_gene: TRBV6-5; abundance: .; CDR3aa: CASSLDRGRNTIYF; CDR3nt: TGTGCCAGCAGTTTGGACAGGGGAAGAAACACCATATATTTT
d_gene: .; j_gene: TRBJ2-5; v_gene: TRBV6-1; abundance: .; CDR3aa: CASSANSGSETQYF; CDR3nt: TGTGCCAGCAGTGCGAACAGCGGTTCGGAGACCCAGTACTTC
d_gene: TRBD1; j_gene: TRBJ1-2; v_gene: TRBV4-3; abundance: .; CDR3aa: CASSPIGDRGYGYTF; CDR3nt: TGCGCCAGCAGCCCAATTGGGGACAGGGGATATGGCTACACCTTC
d_gene: TRBD1; j_gene: TRBJ1-3; v_gene: TRBV7-9; abundance: .; CDR3aa: CASSLSGTGVGNTIYF; CDR3nt: TGTGCCAGCAGCTTATCAGGGACAGGGGTAGGAAACACCATATATTTT
d_gene: .; j_gene: TRBJ2-5; v_gene: TRBV19; abundance: .; CDR3aa: CASSIVAVETQYF; CDR3nt: TGTGCCAGTAGTATAGTCGCAGTGGAGACCCAGTACTTC
d_gene: TRBD1; j_gene: TRBJ1-4; v_gene: TRBV6-5; abundance: .; CDR3aa: CASRTTGKLFF; CDR3nt: TGTGCCAGCAGGACGACAGGGAAGCTGTTTTTT
d_gene: .; j_gene: TRBJ1-2; v_gene: TRBV5-4; abundance: .; CDR3aa: CASSFAIYGYTF; CDR3nt: TGTGCCAGCAGCTTCGCGATCTATGGCTACACCTTC
d_gene: .; j_gene: TRBJ2-7; v_gene: TRBV7-3; abundance: .; CDR3aa: CASSSRSSSYEQYF; CDR3nt: TGTGCCAGCAGCTCCCGGTCCTCCTCCTACGAGCAGTACTTC
d_gene: TRBD1; j_gene: TRBJ2-7; v_gene: TRBV10-3; abundance: .; CDR3aa: CAISADRGGSYEQYF; CDR3nt: TGTGCCATCAGTGCAGACAGGGGCGGTTCATACGAGCAGTACTTC
d_gene: .; j_gene: TRBJ2-5; v_gene: TRBV7-8; abundance: few; CDR3aa: CASSWAFGKYQETQYF; CDR3nt: TGTGCCAGCAGCTGGGCTTTTGGCAAATACCAAGAGACCCAGTACTTC
d_gene: TRBD1; j_gene: TRBJ1-5; v_gene: TRBV5-6; abundance: .; CDR3aa: CASSMGQNNQPQHF; CDR3nt: TGTGCCAGCAGCATGGGACAGAACAATCAGCCCCAGCATTTT
d_gene: TRBD2; j_gene: TRBJ2-7; v_gene: TRBV5-1; abundance: .; CDR3aa: CASSLAKTSGTYEQYF; CDR3nt: TGCGCCAGCAGCTTGGCCAAGACTAGCGGGACCTACGAGCAGTACTTC
d_gene: TRBD1; j_gene: TRBJ1-2; v_gene: TRBV18; abundance: once; CDR3aa: CASSPTLGTEKPGYTF; CDR3nt: TGTGCCAGCTCACCCACTCTAGGGACAGAAAAGCCTGGCTACACCTTC
d_gene: .; j_gene: TRBJ2-6; v_gene: TRBV5-5; abundance: .; CDR3aa: CASSFIPGQRADVLTF; CDR3nt: TGTGCCAGCAGCTTCATACCGGGACAAAGGGCAGACGTCCTGACTTTC
d_gene: .; j_gene: TRBJ2-3; v_gene: TRBV6-5; abundance: .; CDR3aa: CASSYSPARNTDTQYF; CDR3nt: TGTGCCAGCAGTTACTCTCCAGCGAGGAACACAGATACGCAGTATTTT
d_gene: TRBD1; j_gene: TRBJ2-2; v_gene: TRBV7-3; abundance: .; CDR3aa: CASSQGANTGELFF; CDR3nt: TGTGCCAGCAGCCAGGGGGCGAACACCGGGGAGCTGTTTTTT
d_gene: TRBD2; j_gene: TRBJ2-7; v_gene: TRBV10-3; abundance: .; CDR3aa: CAARTSPERDYEQYF; CDR3nt: TGTGCCGCCCGGACTAGCCCCGAAAGGGATTACGAGCAGTACTTC
d_gene: .; j_gene: TRBJ1-1; v_gene: TRBV6-6; abundance: .; CDR3aa: CASKDKENTEAFF; CDR3nt: TGTGCCAGCAAGGACAAAGAGAACACTGAAGCTTTCTTT
d_gene: .; j_gene: TRBJ2-6; v_gene: TRBV19; abundance: .; CDR3aa: CASMRQAHSGANVLTF; CDR3nt: TGTGCCAGTATGAGACAGGCACACTCTGGGGCCAACGTCCTGACTTTC
d_gene: TRBD1; j_gene: TRBJ2-5; v_gene: TRBV5-6; abundance: .; CDR3aa: CASRPYSSGTDKTQYF; CDR3nt: TGTGCCAGCAGACCTTACTCATCCGGGACAGATAAGACCCAGTACTTC
d_gene: .; j_gene: TRBJ1-2; v_gene: TRBV28; abundance: .; CDR3aa: CASGVDRYGYTF; CDR3nt: TGTGCCAGCGGAGTCGACAGGTATGGCTACACCTTC
d_gene: .; j_gene: TRBJ2-1; v_gene: TRBV7-3; abundance: .; CDR3aa: CASSPMGRGNEQFF; CDR3nt: TGTGCCAGCAGCCCTATGGGGCGGGGCAATGAGCAGTTCTTC
d_gene: TRBD1; j_gene: TRBJ1-2; v_gene: TRBV2; abundance: once; CDR3aa: CASSARDRAIYGYTF; CDR3nt: TGTGCCAGCAGTGCCCGGGACAGGGCTATCTATGGCTACACCTTC
d_gene: .; j_gene: TRBJ2-1; v_gene: TRBV30; abundance: .; CDR3aa: CAWSERTDSRQFF; CDR3nt: TGTGCCTGGAGTGAGCGGACGGACAGTAGACAGTTCTTC
d_gene: .; j_gene: TRBJ2-1; v_gene: TRBV27; abundance: .; CDR3aa: CASSASTGTANNEQFF; CDR3nt: TGTGCCAGCAGTGCATCGACAGGCACGGCCAACAATGAGCAGTTCTTC
d_gene: .; j_gene: TRBJ2-1; v_gene: TRBV9; abundance: .; CDR3aa: CASSARVVDEQFF; CDR3nt: TGTGCCAGCAGCGCCCGAGTCGTGGATGAGCAGTTCTTC
d_gene: .; j_gene: TRBJ1-5; v_gene: TRBV28; abundance: .; CDR3aa: CASSENTGTWGNQPQHF; CDR3nt: TGTGCCAGCAGTGAAAACACCGGGACATGGGGTAATCAGCCCCAGCATTTT
d_gene: TRBD1; j_gene: TRBJ1-1; v_gene: TRBV7-9; abundance: .; CDR3aa: CASSLRTGGMGNTEAFF; CDR3nt: TGTGCCAGCAGTCTTAGGACAGGGGGCATGGGGAATACTGAAGCTTTCTTT
d_gene: TRBD2; j_gene: TRBJ2-7; v_gene: TRBV4-2; abundance: .; CDR3aa: CASSQVSRGGPLFSYEQYF; CDR3nt: TGTGCCAGCAGCCAAGTTTCGCGGGGGGGCCCGTTATTCTCCTACGAGCAGTACTTC
d_gene: TRBD1; j_gene: TRBJ1-1; v_gene: TRBV11-2; abundance: .; CDR3aa: CASSLDPGQGAAFF; CDR3nt: TGTGCCAGCAGCTTAGATCCAGGACAGGGGGCCGCTTTCTTT
d_gene: TRBD2; j_gene: TRBJ2-5; v_gene: TRBV15; abundance: .; CDR3aa: CATSRDSSVAGEETQYF; CDR3nt: TGTGCCACCAGCAGAGATAGTTCGGTGGCGGGAGAAGAGACCCAGTACTTC
d_gene: TRBD1; j_gene: TRBJ1-5; v_gene: TRBV6-5; abundance: .; CDR3aa: CASSFRTGENQPQHF; CDR3nt: TGTGCCAGCAGTTTTAGGACAGGGGAAAATCAGCCCCAGCATTTT
d_gene: .; j_gene: TRBJ2-7; v_gene: TRBV6-1; abundance: few; CDR3aa: CASSLGGVPYEQYF; CDR3nt: TGTGCCAGCAGTTTGGGGGGTGTCCCCTACGAGCAGTACTTC
d_gene: .; j_gene: TRBJ2-1; v_gene: TRBV4-1; abundance: .; CDR3aa: CASWGEGWHEQFF; CDR3nt: TGCGCCAGCTGGGGGGAAGGATGGCATGAGCAGTTCTTC
d_gene: .; j_gene: TRBJ1-1; v_gene: TRBV28; abundance: once; CDR3aa: CASSTPRQVLNTEAFF; CDR3nt: TGTGCCAGCAGTACGCCTCGACAGGTTTTGAACACTGAAGCTTTCTTT
d_gene: .; j_gene: TRBJ1-1; v_gene: TRBV6-5; abundance: few; CDR3aa: CASSYSIRATEAFF; CDR3nt: TGTGCCAGCAGTTACTCAATCAGGGCCACTGAAGCTTTCTTT
d_gene: .; j_gene: TRBJ1-1; v_gene: TRBV9; abundance: .; CDR3aa: CASSVLDLDKNTEAFF; CDR3nt: TGTGCCAGCAGCGTACTAGATCTGGATAAGAACACTGAAGCTTTCTTT
d_gene: TRBD1; j_gene: TRBJ1-1; v_gene: TRBV14; abundance: once; CDR3aa: CASSQDPQGSGIYGTEAFF; CDR3nt: TGTGCCAGCAGCCAAGACCCACAGGGGTCAGGGATATATGGCACTGAAGCTTTCTTT
d_gene: TRBD2; j_gene: TRBJ2-6; v_gene: TRBV19; abundance: .; CDR3aa: CATAGLTSGANVLTF; CDR3nt: TGTGCCACAGCGGGGCTGACCTCTGGGGCCAACGTCCTGACTTTC
d_gene: .; j_gene: TRBJ2-7; v_gene: TRBV4-3; abundance: .; CDR3aa: CASSHRQDSYEQYF; CDR3nt: TGCGCCAGCAGCCACAGACAGGACTCCTACGAGCAGTACTTC
d_gene: .; j_gene: TRBJ1-2; v_gene: TRBV19; abundance: .; CDR3aa: CASSIRAGVLPSNYGYTF; CDR3nt: TGTGCCAGTAGTATAAGGGCCGGGGTTTTGCCCTCTAACTATGGCTACACCTTC
d_gene: TRBD2; j_gene: TRBJ2-5; v_gene: TRBV29-1; abundance: few; CDR3aa: CSVGLAGGQETQYF; CDR3nt: TGCAGCGTTGGACTAGCGGGAGGGCAAGAGACCCAGTACTTC
d_gene: TRBD1; j_gene: TRBJ1-2; v_gene: TRBV6-5; abundance: .; CDR3aa: CASSYRQGGRGYTF; CDR3nt: TGTGCCAGCAGTTACAGACAGGGAGGCCGGGGCTACACCTTC
d_gene: .; j_gene: TRBJ2-6; v_gene: TRBV4-1; abundance: .; CDR3aa: CASSPDWTADSGANVLTF; CDR3nt: TGCGCCAGCAGCCCAGATTGGACAGCAGATTCTGGGGCCAACGTCCTGACTTTC